What follows are 8 T cell receptor beta chains derived from one specimen sequenced in a study of shared T cell receptors in the human thymus. Sequencing used immunoSEQ multiplex PCR; TCRdb keeps in-frame clones, though not all of them. In the table there are about 610,000 clones, approximately 88% of which are singletons. The sample was also linked to a second study, of human thymus T cells.

Specimen: thymocytes. These receptors came from a boy under three years old with a congenital heart defect.

This sequence joins TRBV7-2 and TRBJ2-5, with 7 bases matching TRBD1. CDR1 is SGHTA and CDR2 is FQGNSA in the germline V gene. The CDR3 is 16 amino acids. V shed 4 bases, J shed 5 bases, and the junction held 13 bases outside the gene matches. The CDR3 sequence: CASSSGEGGVSETQYF. In nucleotides, the CDR3 is TGTGCCAGCAGCTCCGGGGAAGGGGGCGTATCGGAGACCCAGTACTTC.

This clone was seen a handful of times. The chain employs TRBV5-8 and TRBJ2-7; no clear D. The V gene's germline CDR1 is SGHTS and CDR2 YDEGEE. V was trimmed by 2 bases and J by 2 bases, leaving 17 bases between them. The CDR3 has 16 residues. The CDR3 sequence is CASSLIFLTHPYEQYF. The CDR3 region has the DNA TGTGCCAGCAGCTTAATCTTTCTGACACACCCCTACGAGCAGTACTTC. Looking up the rest from reference TRBV5-8 and TRBJ2-7 gives the full variable domain: EAGVTQSPTHLIKTRGQQATLRCSPISGHTSVYWYQQALGLGLQFLLWYDEGEERNRGNFPPRFSGRQFPNYSSELNVNALELEDSALYLCASSLIFLTHPYEQYFGPGTRLTVT.

The V gene is TRBV14, the J gene TRBJ1-1; D is perhaps TRBD1 (5 bases). Trimming removed 4 bases at V and 0 bases at J, with 12 bases between. In germline, CDR1 is SGHDN, CDR2 FVKESK. CDR3 length: 15 amino acids. The CDR3 region has the DNA TGTGCCAGCAGCCCCCCACAGGTACTGAACACTGAAGCTTTCTTT. Translated, it gives CASSPPQVLNTEAFF.

This clone came up once. This chain joins TRBV4-1 and TRBJ2-4, with TRBD1 matching over 8 bases. CDR3 length: 20 residues. Per the germline V gene, CDR1 is MGHRA and CDR2 is YSYEKL. V was pared by 0 bases and J by 0 bases, with 13 bases of the junction left unmatched. CDR3 in amino acids: CASSQEAPRGLFLAKNIQYF. CDR3 nucleotides: TGCGCCAGCAGCCAAGAAGCTCCCAGGGGGCTATTTTTAGCCAAAAACATTCAGTACTTC.

The J gene is TRBJ2-1, the V gene TRBV4-3; 11 nucleotides match TRBD2. V shed 4 bases, J shed 6 bases, and the junction held 8 bases outside the gene matches. Germline V gene data show CDR1 as LGHNA and CDR2 as YSLEER. CDR3 length equals 16 residues. In DNA, the CDR3 is TGCGCCAGCAGCCCGTTACTAGCGGGAGTGTTCAATGAGCAGTTCTTC. Protein: CASSPLLAGVFNEQFF.

The rearrangement links TRBV6-6 to TRBJ2-7, with 7 nucleotides matching TRBD1. The germline V gene has CDR1 MNHNY and CDR2 SVGAGI (reference sequence). V shed 5 bases, J shed 3 bases, and the junction held 13 bases outside the gene matches. The CDR3 loop spans 16 amino acids. This chain's CDR3 is CASSGSGTATDYEQYF. The DNA for the CDR3 is TGTGCCAGCAGTGGTTCCGGGACAGCGACAGACTACGAGCAGTACTTC.

This chain uses TRBV5-4 with TRBJ1-2, with D unclear. Per germline, CDR1 SGHNT and CDR2 YYREEE (reference sequence). The CDR3 contains 13 residues. Trimming left V 2 bases short and J 4 bases short, with 9 bases between. DNA of the CDR3: TGTGCCAGCAGCTTCGAGAGGGCCTATGGCTACACCTTC. Amino acid sequence: CASSFERAYGYTF.

The rearrangement joins TRBV29-1 to TRBJ2-1; tentatively, D is TRBD1 (5 bases). The germline gives CDR1 SQVTM, CDR2 ANQGSEA. CDR3 size: 13 residues. V lost 4 bases and J lost 0, with 7 bases in between. DNA for the CDR3: TGCAGCGTTGGACAGAGCTCCTACAATGAGCAGTTCTTC. Amino acids: CSVGQSSYNEQFF.